The present T cell receptor beta chain was sequenced within a study of cytomegalovirus exposure and HLA in healthy donors. Points on this clone: The antigen is unknown.

The CDR3 is 14 residues long. V lost 3 bases and J 4 bases, leaving 12 bases between the germline ends. Germline CDR1 ENHRY, CDR2 SYGVKD. Primers for the PCR totalled 60 Vbeta and 13 Jbeta. The method was immunoSEQ multiplex PCR; TCRdb's version includes in-frame clones alone and lacks a portion of them. The sample includes 90,000 to 140,000 clones, nearly 85% of them seen just once. Points from the study as a whole: In a later analysis, donors in an Asian-associated ancestry cluster reportedly had fewer N-insertions in productive TCRs than the cohort mean.

This receptor was obtained from a man in his late teens or twenties in good health and CMV-seronegative. Sequencing was done on a sample of PBMCs. The rearrangement links TRBV10-3 to TRBJ2-5; TRBD2 is a possible D gene (6 bases). Here the CDR3 reads CAISDGGIGETQYF. CDR3 in DNA: TGTGCCATCAGTGATGGCGGGATCGGAGAGACCCAGTACTTC.